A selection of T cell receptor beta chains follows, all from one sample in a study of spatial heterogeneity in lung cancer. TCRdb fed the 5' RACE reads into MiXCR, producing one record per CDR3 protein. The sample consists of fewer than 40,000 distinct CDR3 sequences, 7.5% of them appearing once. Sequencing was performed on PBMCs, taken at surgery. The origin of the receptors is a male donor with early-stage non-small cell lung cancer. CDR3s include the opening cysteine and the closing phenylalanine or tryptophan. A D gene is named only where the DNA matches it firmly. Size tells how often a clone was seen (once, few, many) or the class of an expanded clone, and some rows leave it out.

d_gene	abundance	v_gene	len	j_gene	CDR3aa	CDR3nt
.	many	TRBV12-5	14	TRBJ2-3	CASGLPGSTDTQYF	TGTGCTAGTGGTTTGCCCGGTAGCACAGATACGCAGTATTTT
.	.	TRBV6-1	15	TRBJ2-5	CASSENLGQGETQYF	TGTGCCAGCAGTGAAAACTTAGGGCAGGGGGAGACCCAGTACTTC
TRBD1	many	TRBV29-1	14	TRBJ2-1	CSVGRTGAYNEQFF	TGCAGCGTAGGACGGACAGGGGCCTACAATGAGCAGTTCTTC
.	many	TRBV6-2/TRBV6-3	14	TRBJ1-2	CASMKRRGIDGYTF	TGTGCCAGTATGAAACGGCGGGGGATAGATGGCTACACCTTC
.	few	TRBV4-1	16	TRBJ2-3	CASSQAPGQSTDTQYF	TGCGCCAGCAGCCAGGCCCCGGGACAAAGCACAGATACGCAGTATTTT
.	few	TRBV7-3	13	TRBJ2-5	CASSRSGAETQYF	TGTGCCAGCAGCCGGTCCGGGGCAGAGACCCAGTACTTC
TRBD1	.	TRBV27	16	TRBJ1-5	CASSSTGEAIDQPQHF	TGTGCCAGCAGTTCGACAGGGGAGGCTATTGATCAGCCCCAGCATTTT
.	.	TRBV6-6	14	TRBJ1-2	CASRQTNSNYGYTF	TGTGCCAGCAGACAGACAAATTCTAACTATGGCTACACCTTC
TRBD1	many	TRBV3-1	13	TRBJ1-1	CASSRHRDSQAFF	TGTGCCAGCAGCCGTCACAGGGACAGCCAAGCTTTCTTT
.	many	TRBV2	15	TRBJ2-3	CASSEALGATDTQYF	TGTGCCAGCAGTGAAGCGCTAGGGGCCACAGATACGCAGTATTTT
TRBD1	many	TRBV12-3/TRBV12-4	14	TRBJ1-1	CASITGTGSSEAFF	TGTGCCAGCATTACCGGGACAGGGTCTTCTGAAGCTTTCTTT
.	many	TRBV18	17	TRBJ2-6	CASSPPEGITGANVLTF	TGTGCCAGCTCACCCCCCGAGGGTATCACTGGGGCCAACGTCCTGACTTTC
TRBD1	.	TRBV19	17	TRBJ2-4	CASSNSGTVSAKNIQYF	TGTGCCAGCTCTAATTCCGGGACAGTCTCGGCCAAAAACATTCAGTACTTC
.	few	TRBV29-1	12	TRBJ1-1	CSILWGSTEAFF	TGCAGCATCCTCTGGGGGAGCACTGAAGCTTTCTTT
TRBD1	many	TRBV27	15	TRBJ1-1	CASSFQGGPNTEAFF	TGTGCCAGCAGTTTCCAAGGGGGCCCGAACACTGAAGCTTTCTTT
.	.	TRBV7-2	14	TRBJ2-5	CASSLGDHRETQYF	TGTGCCAGCAGCTTAGGGGACCATCGAGAGACCCAGTACTTC
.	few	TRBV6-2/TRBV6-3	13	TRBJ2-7	CASSYGGAGEQYF	TGTGCCAGCAGTTACGGGGGGGCCGGCGAGCAGTACTTC
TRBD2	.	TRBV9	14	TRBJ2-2	CASSYGLAGGELFF	TGTGCCAGCAGCTACGGACTAGCCGGCGGGGAGCTGTTTTTT
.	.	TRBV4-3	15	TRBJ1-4	CASSQGTGFYEKLFF	TGCGCCAGCAGCCAGGGAACAGGATTCTATGAAAAACTGTTTTTT
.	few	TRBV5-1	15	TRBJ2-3	CASSLAVRDTDTQYF	TGCGCCAGCAGCTTGGCCGTCAGGGACACAGATACGCAGTATTTT
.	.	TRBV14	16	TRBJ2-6	CASSQGSYSGANVLTF	TGTGCCAGCAGCCAAGGATCCTACTCTGGGGCCAACGTCCTGACTTTC
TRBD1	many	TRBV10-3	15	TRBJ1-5	CAISLTGSGNQPQHF	TGTGCCATCAGCTTGACAGGGTCGGGCAATCAGCCCCAGCATTTT
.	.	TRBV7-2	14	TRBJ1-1	CASSLVGGNTEDFF	TGTGCCAGCAGCTTAGTAGGGGGGAACACTGAAGATTTCTTT
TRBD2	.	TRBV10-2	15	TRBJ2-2	CASKPTSGNTGELFF	TGCGCCAGCAAACCCACTAGCGGAAACACCGGGGAGCTGTTTTTT
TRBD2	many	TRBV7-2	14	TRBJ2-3	CASSPGLAPDTQYF	TGTGCCAGCAGCCCGGGACTAGCACCAGATACGCAGTATTTT
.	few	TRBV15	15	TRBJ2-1	CATSRAVGDHNEQFF	TGTGCCACCAGCAGAGCGGTGGGGGATCACAATGAGCAGTTCTTC
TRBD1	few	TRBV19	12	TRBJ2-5	CATETGVGTQYF	TGTGCCACCGAGACAGGGGTAGGGACCCAGTACTTC
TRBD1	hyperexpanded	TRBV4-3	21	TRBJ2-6	CASSQDQGRDSLFSGANVLTF	TGCGCCAGCAGCCAAGATCAGGGAAGGGACAGCTTGTTCTCTGGGGCCAACGTCCTGACTTTC
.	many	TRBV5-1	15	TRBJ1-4	CASSLLGTTNEKLFF	TGCGCCAGCAGTCTGCTAGGGACAACTAATGAAAAACTGTTTTTT
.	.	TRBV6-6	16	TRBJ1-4	CASSYSNQGSNEKLFF	TGTGCCAGCAGTTACTCGAATCAGGGTTCTAATGAAAAACTGTTTTTT
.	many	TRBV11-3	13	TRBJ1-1	CASSFQGGTEAFF	TGTGCCAGCAGCTTTCAGGGAGGCACTGAAGCTTTCTTT
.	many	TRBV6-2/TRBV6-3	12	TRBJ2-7	CASRRGTGEQYF	TGTGCCAGCAGGCGCGGGACTGGCGAGCAGTACTTC
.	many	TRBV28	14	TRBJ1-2	CASSLWGRGYGYTF	TGTGCCAGCAGTTTATGGGGCCGCGGCTATGGCTACACCTTC
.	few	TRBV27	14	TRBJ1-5	CASRRQYSNQPQHF	TGCGCTAGTCGTAGGCAATATAGCAATCAGCCCCAGCATTTT
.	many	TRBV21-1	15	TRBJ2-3	CASSKAKGPPDTQYF	TGTGCCAGCAGCAAGGCCAAGGGCCCCCCAGATACGCAGTATTTT
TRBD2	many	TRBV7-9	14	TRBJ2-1	CASSLGGLVGEQFF	TGTGCCAGCAGCTTAGGCGGACTAGTGGGTGAGCAGTTCTTC
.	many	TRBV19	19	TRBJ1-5	CASSPPTGRRRYSNQPQHF	TGTGCCAGTAGTCCTCCGACAGGACGTCGGCGATATAGCAATCAGCCCCAGCATTTT
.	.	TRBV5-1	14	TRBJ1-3	CASSLGVSGNTIYF	TGCGCCAGCAGCTTGGGGGTTTCTGGAAACACCATATATTTT
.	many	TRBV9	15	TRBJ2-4	CASSVNTVAKNIQYF	TGTGCCAGCAGCGTCAACACCGTAGCCAAAAACATTCAGTACTTC
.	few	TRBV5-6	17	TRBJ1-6	CASSFRVGGGYNSPLHF	TGTGCCAGCAGCTTTCGTGTAGGGGGTGGCTATAATTCACCCCTCCACTTT
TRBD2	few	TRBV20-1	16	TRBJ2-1	CSVGLAGGGRYNEQFF	TGCAGTGTCGGACTAGCGGGAGGGGGTAGGTACAATGAGCAGTTCTTC
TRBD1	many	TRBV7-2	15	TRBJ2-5	CASNSQGEFRETQYF	TGTGCCAGCAACTCCCAGGGGGAGTTTCGAGAGACCCAGTACTTC
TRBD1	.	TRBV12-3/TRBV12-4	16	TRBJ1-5	CASRRRTTGGNQPQHF	TGTGCCAGCAGGCGACGGACCACAGGGGGCAATCAGCCCCAGCATTTT
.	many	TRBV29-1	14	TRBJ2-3	CSVPDRASTDTQYF	TGCAGCGTTCCGGACCGCGCTAGCACAGATACGCAGTATTTT
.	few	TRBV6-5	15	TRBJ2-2	CASSHERDRAGELFF	TGTGCCAGCAGCCACGAAAGGGATAGGGCCGGGGAGCTGTTTTTT
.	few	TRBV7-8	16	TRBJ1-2	CASSLGGGGNGYGYTF	TGTGCCAGCAGCCTGGGGGGAGGGGGTAATGGTTATGGCTACACCTTC
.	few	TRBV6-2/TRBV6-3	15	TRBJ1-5	CASSQTVYSNQPQHF	TGTGCCAGCAGTCAGACAGTATATAGCAATCAGCCCCAGCATTTT
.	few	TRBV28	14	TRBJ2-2	CASMPQATTGELFF	TGTGCCAGCATGCCACAGGCAACCACCGGGGAGCTGTTTTTT
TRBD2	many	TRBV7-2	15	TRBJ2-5	CASSFLAGVGETQYF	TGTGCCAGCAGCTTTCTAGCGGGAGTCGGAGAGACCCAGTACTTC
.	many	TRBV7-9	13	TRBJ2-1	CASSPEPNNEQFF	TGTGCCAGCAGCCCCGAACCCAACAATGAGCAGTTCTTC
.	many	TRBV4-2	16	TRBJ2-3	CASSQASGSNTDTQYF	TGTGCCAGCAGCCAAGCGTCTGGATCGAACACAGATACGCAGTATTTT
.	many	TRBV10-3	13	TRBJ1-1	CAISAGGAFEAFF	TGTGCCATCAGTGCCGGGGGGGCTTTTGAAGCTTTCTTT
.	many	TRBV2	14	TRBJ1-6	CASSEGEAPIPLHF	TGTGCCAGCAGTGAAGGGGAAGCGCCCATACCCCTCCACTTT
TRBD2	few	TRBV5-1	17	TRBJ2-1	CASSLGSGRAGYNEQFF	TGCGCCAGCAGCTTGGGTAGCGGGAGGGCCGGCTACAATGAGCAGTTCTTC
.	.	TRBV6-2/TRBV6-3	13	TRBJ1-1	CAISGGSNTEAFF	TGTGCCATTAGTGGGGGTTCGAACACTGAAGCTTTCTTT